This TCR beta chain was found in a study of blood T cell repertoires in COVID-19. Background on the study: The United States, Italy and Spain were the sources of the acute and convalescent COVID-19 samples. PBMCs, B-cell-depleted T cells, or T cells provided the cDNA or gDNA that made up the material.

In the original processing: Amplification from reference gene primers served as the basis for estimated nucleated cell counts. Sequencing was performed with immunoSEQ multiplex PCR; in TCRdb, only in-frame clones are kept and a portion is missing. That table supplies the V and J calls and clone size; D and trimming were determined from the DNA. Of approximately 260,000 clones detected, about 91% appear once; the ten largest clones hold roughly 4.8%. CDR3 size: 12 residues. V lost 0 bases to trimming and J lost 10 bases, with 7 bases between them. CDR1 is SEHNR and CDR2 is FQNEAQ in the germline V gene (reference sequence).

This clonotype was obtained from a woman in her forties who had recovered from COVID-19. The sequenced material came from peripheral blood. The chain carries TRBV7-9 and TRBJ2-1; D is unresolved. CDR3 sequence (DNA): TGTGCCAGCAGCTTAGCGACGGAGGAGCAGTTCTTC. Residues: CASSLATEEQFF. The whole variable domain, filled in from reference TRBV7-9 and TRBJ2-1, reads DTGVSQNPRHKITKRGQNVTFRCDPISEHNRLYWYRQTLGQGPEFLTYFQNEAQLEKSRLLSDRFSAERPKGSFSTLEIQRTEQGDSAMYLCASSLATEEQFFGPGTRLTVL.